The present T cell receptor (beta chain) was sequenced within a study of shared clonotypes between healthy human individuals. Sequencing was performed with immunoSEQ multiplex PCR; in TCRdb, only in-frame clones are kept and a portion is missing. There are about 2 million clones in the sample; 85% to 95% occur only once, and 0.9% to 1.4% lies in the top ten. Germline lookup yields CDR1 SGDLS and CDR2 YYNGEE. Trimming removed 0 bases at V and 9 bases at J, with 12 bases between. The CDR3 covers 13 residues. Regarding this clone: Its specificity is not known.

Selected positively for CCR7 and CD45RO-negative, naive CD8 cells excluded terminally differentiated effector memory CD45RA+ cells. Study results and limitations: Larger estimated richness was generally recorded for naive subsets relative to memory subsets. Since donors were few, the genetic and exposure-history diversity represented was limited.

This TCR was recovered from a man younger than 30 in good health. Sequenced input: naive CD8+ T cells sorted from blood. This chain connects TRBV9 to TRBJ2-5; D uncertain. The CDR3 DNA reads as TGTGCCAGCAGCGTAGGTGAGAGTGGGGCCCAGTACTTC. Amino acid sequence: CASSVGESGAQYF.